This entry describes one T cell receptor beta chain. The germline V gene encodes CDR1 MDHEN and CDR2 SYDVKM. The germline V and J ends were trimmed by 7 bases and 4 bases, with 20 bases remaining between them. The CDR3 has 16 residues. TCRdb's copy holds only in-frame clones and misses some; the assay was immunoSEQ multiplex PCR. The sample comprises about 66,000 clones, about 87% of which are singletons, and 0.65% to 0.7% rests with the top ten. This sample was taken from a study of OX40 agonist ivuxolimab in advanced cancers. The starting material was CD4+ or CD8+ T cells sorted from blood, obtained in a trial of the OX40 agonist ivuxolimab. V usage is TRBV28 and J usage is TRBJ2-1, with D tentatively TRBD2 (6 bases). The receptor was derived from an adult with an advanced solid tumor such as melanoma, head and neck, liver or kidney cancer. The CDR3 is CASIPNVAGRYNEQFF. The DNA for the CDR3 is TGTGCCAGCATCCCAAACGTGGCGGGAAGGTACAATGAGCAGTTCTTC. The variable domain in full, with the rest retrieved from reference TRBV28 and TRBJ2-1, is DVKVTQSSRYLVKRTGEKVFLECVQDMDHENMFWYRQDPGLGLRLIYFSYDVKMKEKGDIPEGYSVSREKKERFSLILESASTNQTSMYLCASIPNVAGRYNEQFFGPGTRLTVL.